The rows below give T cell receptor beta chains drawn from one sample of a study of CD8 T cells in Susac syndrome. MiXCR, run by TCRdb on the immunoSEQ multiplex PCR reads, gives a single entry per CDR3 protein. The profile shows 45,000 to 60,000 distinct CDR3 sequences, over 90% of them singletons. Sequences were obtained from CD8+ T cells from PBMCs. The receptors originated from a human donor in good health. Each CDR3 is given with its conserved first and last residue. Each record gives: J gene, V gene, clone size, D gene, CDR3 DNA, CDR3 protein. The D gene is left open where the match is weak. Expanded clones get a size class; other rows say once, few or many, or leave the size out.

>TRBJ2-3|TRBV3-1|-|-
TGTGCCAGCAGCCCCAGACGGCTAGGCGGTGTTACGCAGTATTTT
CASSPRRLGGVTQYF
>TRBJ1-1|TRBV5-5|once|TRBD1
TGTGCCAGCAGCTTGGCAGTAGCGGGACAGTTCATGAACACTGAAGCTTTCTTT
CASSLAVAGQFMNTEAFF
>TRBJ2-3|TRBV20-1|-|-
TGCAGTGCTAGCACTTTAGCGGACCCCCTAGCCACAGATACGCAGTATTTT
CSASTLADPLATDTQYF
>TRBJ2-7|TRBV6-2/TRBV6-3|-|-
TGTGCCAGCAGTTACCCGACAGACCTCTACGAGCAGTACTTC
CASSYPTDLYEQYF
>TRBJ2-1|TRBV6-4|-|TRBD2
TGTGCCAGCAGTGAGAAGGCTAGCGGGAATAGTGAGCAGTTCTTC
CASSEKASGNSEQFF
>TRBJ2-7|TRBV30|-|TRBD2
TGTGCCTGGAGTGTATATAGCGGGAACGAGCAGTACTTC
CAWSVYSGNEQYF
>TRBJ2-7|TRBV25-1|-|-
TGTGCCAGCGCTTTACAGGGATCCGAGCAGTACTTC
CASALQGSEQYF
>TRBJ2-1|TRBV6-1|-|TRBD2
TGTGCCAGCAGCACTTACGGGCTAGCGGGAGGGCCTAATGAGCAGTTCTTC
CASSTYGLAGGPNEQFF
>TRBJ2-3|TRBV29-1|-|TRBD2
TGCAGCGTTGAGGGGACTAGCCGACGCACAGATACGCAGTATTTT
CSVEGTSRRTDTQYF
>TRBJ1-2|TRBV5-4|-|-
TGTGCCAGCAACCCCCAGGGGTTTTCAGATGGCTACACCTTC
CASNPQGFSDGYTF
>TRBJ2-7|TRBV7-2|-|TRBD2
TGTGCCAGCAGCTTAACCGCGGGGACTAGCGGAACCTACGAGCAGTACTTC
CASSLTAGTSGTYEQYF
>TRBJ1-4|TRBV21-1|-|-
TGTGCCAGCAGCAAAGTGGGGCCAGTGGACGAAAAACTGTTTTTT
CASSKVGPVDEKLFF
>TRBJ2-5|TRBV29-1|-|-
TGCAGCGTTGAAGATACAGCATTATTGGAGACCCAGTACTTC
CSVEDTALLETQYF
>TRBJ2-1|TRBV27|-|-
TGTGCCAGCAGTTCCTACAGGGACAATGAGCAGTTCTTC
CASSSYRDNEQFF
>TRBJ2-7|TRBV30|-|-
TGTGCCTGGAGGGGTAAAGGTACCTACGAGCAGTACTTC
CAWRGKGTYEQYF
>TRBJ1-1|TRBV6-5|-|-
TGTGCCAGCAGTTACAGCCAGGCGGTCACTGAAGCTTTCTTT
CASSYSQAVTEAFF
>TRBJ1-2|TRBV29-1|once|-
TGCAGCGTTATCTTCGGGGACTATGGCTACACCTTC
CSVIFGDYGYTF
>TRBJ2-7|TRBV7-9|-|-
TGTGCCAGCAGCTTAGTATCCGAGCAGTACTTC
CASSLVSEQYF
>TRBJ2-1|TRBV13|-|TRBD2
TGTGCCAGCAGCCCTGGGGGGAGGGCTGAGCAGTTCTTC
CASSPGGRAEQFF
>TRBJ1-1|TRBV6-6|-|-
TGTGCCAGCAGGAGGGACACTGAAGCTTTCTTT
CASRRDTEAFF
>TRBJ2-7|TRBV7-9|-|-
TGTGCCAGCAGCCCAACCCAATTCCAGGGGCTTCCCTACGAGCAGTACTTC
CASSPTQFQGLPYEQYF
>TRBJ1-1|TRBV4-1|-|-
TGCGCCAGCAGCCAACTTGCACAGGGAGGCACTGAAGCTTTCTTT
CASSQLAQGGTEAFF
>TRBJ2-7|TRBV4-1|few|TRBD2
TGCGCCAGCAGCCAAGATGAGGGACTAGCGATTTACGAGCAGTACTTC
CASSQDEGLAIYEQYF
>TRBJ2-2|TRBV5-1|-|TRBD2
TGCGCCAGCAGCTTGCCGACTAGCGGGAGGGCCGACACCGGGGAGCTGTTTTTT
CASSLPTSGRADTGELFF
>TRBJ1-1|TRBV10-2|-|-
TGCGCCAGCAGTGGGGCCCAGAACACTGAAGCTTTCTTT
CASSGAQNTEAFF
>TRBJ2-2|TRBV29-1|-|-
TGCAGCGTTGAAAGAACCGGGGAGCTGTTTTTT
CSVERTGELFF
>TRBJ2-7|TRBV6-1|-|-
TGTGCCAGCATCCAACAGGGGGGGTCAGGCGAGCAGTACTTC
CASIQQGGSGEQYF
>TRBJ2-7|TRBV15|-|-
TGTGCCACCAGCAGACGAGGGACCTTTACCGAGCAGTACTTC
CATSRRGTFTEQYF
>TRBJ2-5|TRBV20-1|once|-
TGCAGTGCTAGAGGGGTTCCCTATCAAGAGACCCAGTACTTC
CSARGVPYQETQYF
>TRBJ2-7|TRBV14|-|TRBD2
TGTGCCAGCAGCCAAGTGGTAGGCGGGAGATACGAGCAGTACTTC
CASSQVVGGRYEQYF
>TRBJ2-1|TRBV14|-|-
TGTGCCAGCAGCCACAGGTACAATGAGCAGTTCTTC
CASSHRYNEQFF
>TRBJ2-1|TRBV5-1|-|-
TGCGCCAGCAGCACGGGGGCTAGCGGAGTGAACAATGAGCAGTTCTTC
CASSTGASGVNNEQFF
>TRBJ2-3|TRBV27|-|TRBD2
TGTGCCAGCACAGCGGGAGTGGTCCCAGATACGCAGTATTTT
CASTAGVVPDTQYF
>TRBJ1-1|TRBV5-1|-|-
TGCGCCAGCAGCGTCGACAGACCGAACACTGAAGCTTTCTTT
CASSVDRPNTEAFF
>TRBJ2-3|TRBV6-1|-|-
TGTGCCAGCGGTCTCGAGGCAGGATCAGCAGATACGCAGTATTTT
CASGLEAGSADTQYF
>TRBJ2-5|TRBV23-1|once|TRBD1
TGCGCCAGCAGTCATTATGGGACAGAAAAGGCGGAGACCCAGTACTTC
CASSHYGTEKAETQYF
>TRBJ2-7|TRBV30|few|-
TGTGCCTGGATAAAGGGGGGAGAGGAGCAGTACTTC
CAWIKGGEEQYF
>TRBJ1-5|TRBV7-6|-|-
TGTGCCAGCAGCCTCTCGAAGGTGCAGCCCCAGCATTTT
CASSLSKVQPQHF
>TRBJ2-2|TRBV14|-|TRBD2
TGTGCCAGCAGCCAAGATCGGCTAGCGGAGAACACCGGGGAGCTGTTTTTT
CASSQDRLAENTGELFF
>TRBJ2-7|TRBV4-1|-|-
TGCGCCAGCAGCCAAGTCGAGACAGGCAGCTACGAGCAGTACTTC
CASSQVETGSYEQYF
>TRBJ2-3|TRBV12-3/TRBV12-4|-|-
TGTGCCAGCAGTCTAAGCACAGATACGCAGTATTTT
CASSLSTDTQYF
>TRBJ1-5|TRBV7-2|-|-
TGTGCCAGCAGCTTAGGGGCAGGGCATAGCAATCAGCCCCAGCATTTT
CASSLGAGHSNQPQHF
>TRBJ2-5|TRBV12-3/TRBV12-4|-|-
TGTGCCAGCAGTCCCTACAACAGGGTGTTGGGGGAGACCCAGTACTTC
CASSPYNRVLGETQYF
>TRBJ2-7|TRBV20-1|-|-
TGCAGTGCTAGACCCCGGGAGAACAGAGATACCTACGAGCAGTACTTC
CSARPRENRDTYEQYF
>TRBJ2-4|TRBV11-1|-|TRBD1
TGTGCCAGCAGCTACAAACCGGGTCGGTCAGGGGGCGCCGACAAAAACATTCAGTACTTC
CASSYKPGRSGGADKNIQYF
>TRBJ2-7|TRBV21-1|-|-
TGTGCCAGCAGCAAAGCTTCTTCCTACGAGCAGTACTTC
CASSKASSYEQYF
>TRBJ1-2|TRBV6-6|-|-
TGTGCCAGCAGTTCCAATCAGGACTATGGCTACACCTTC
CASSSNQDYGYTF